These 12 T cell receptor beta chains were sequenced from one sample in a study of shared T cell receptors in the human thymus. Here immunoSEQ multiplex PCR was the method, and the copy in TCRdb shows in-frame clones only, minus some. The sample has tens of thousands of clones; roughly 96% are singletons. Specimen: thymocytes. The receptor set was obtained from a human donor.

Here the CDR3 reads CASSSRANEKLFF. The CDR3, as DNA: TGTGCCAGCAGCTCCAGGGCTAATGAAAAACTGTTTTTT. The chain combines TRBV7-7 with TRBJ1-4, with D possibly TRBD1 on 5 matching bases. V lost 4 bases and J lost 3, with 6 bases in between. The CDR3 is made up of 13 amino acids. The V gene's germline CDR1 is SSHAT and CDR2 FNYEAQ (reference sequence).

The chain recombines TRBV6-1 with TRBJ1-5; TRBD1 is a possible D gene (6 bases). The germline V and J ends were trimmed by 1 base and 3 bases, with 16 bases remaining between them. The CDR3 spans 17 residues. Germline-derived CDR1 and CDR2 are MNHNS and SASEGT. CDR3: CASSEVRGGGFNQPQHF. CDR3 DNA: TGTGCCAGCAGTGAAGTTAGGGGGGGCGGTTTCAATCAGCCCCAGCATTTT.

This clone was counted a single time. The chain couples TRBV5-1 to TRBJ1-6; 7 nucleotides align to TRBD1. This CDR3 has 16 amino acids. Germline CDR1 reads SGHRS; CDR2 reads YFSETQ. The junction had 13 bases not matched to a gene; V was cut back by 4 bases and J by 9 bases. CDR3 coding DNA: TGCGCCAGCAGCAACTACAACAGGGGAGTGGGTTCACCCCTCCACTTT. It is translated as CASSNYNRGVGSPLHF. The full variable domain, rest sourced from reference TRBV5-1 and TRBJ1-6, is KAGVTQTPRYLIKTRGQQVTLSCSPISGHRSVSWYQQTPGQGLQFLFEYFSETQRNKGNFPGRFSGRQFSNSRSEMNVSTLELGDSALYLCASSNYNRGVGSPLHFGNGTRLTVT.

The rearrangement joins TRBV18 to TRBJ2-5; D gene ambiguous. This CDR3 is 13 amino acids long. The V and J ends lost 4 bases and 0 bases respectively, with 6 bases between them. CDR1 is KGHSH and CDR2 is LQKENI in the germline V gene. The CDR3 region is CASSLKNQETQYF. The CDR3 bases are TGTGCCAGCTCACTGAAAAACCAAGAGACCCAGTACTTC.

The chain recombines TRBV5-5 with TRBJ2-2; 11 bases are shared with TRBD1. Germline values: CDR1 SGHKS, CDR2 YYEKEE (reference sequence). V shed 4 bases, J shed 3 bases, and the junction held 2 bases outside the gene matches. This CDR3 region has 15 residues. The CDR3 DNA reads TGTGCCAGCAGCCGGGACAGGGGGGACACCGGGGAGCTGTTTTTT. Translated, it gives CASSRDRGDTGELFF.

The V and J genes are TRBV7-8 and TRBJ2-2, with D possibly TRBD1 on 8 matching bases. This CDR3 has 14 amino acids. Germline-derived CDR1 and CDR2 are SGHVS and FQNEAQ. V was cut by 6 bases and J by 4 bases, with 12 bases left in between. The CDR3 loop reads CASRQGEGTGELFF. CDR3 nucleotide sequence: TGTGCCAGCAGACAGGGGGAGGGCACCGGGGAGCTGTTTTTT.

CDR3 protein: CASSLAGRDRGNTPYGYTF. The CDR3 DNA reads as TGCGCCAGCAGCTTGGCCGGGCGGGACAGGGGAAATACCCCCTATGGCTACACCTTC. V and J are TRBV5-1 and TRBJ1-2, with 10 bases identical to TRBD1. There are 19 residues in the CDR3. Germline trimming cut 0 bases from V and 4 bases from J; bases unmatched to any gene: 15. CDR1 is SGHRS, CDR2 YFSETQ, per germline.

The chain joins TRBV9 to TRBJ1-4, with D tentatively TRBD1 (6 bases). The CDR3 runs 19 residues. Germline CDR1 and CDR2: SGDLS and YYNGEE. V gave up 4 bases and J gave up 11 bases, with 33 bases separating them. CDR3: CASSPASGTLPSRLLKLFF. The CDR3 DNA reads TGTGCCAGCAGCCCAGCATCGGGGACACTTCCCTCCCGTTTATTGAAACTGTTTTTT.

CDR3 residues: CASSFGAGPFYNEQFF. CDR3 sequence (DNA): TGTGCCAGCAGCTTTGGGGCCGGCCCTTTTTACAATGAGCAGTTCTTC. The chain couples TRBV7-6 to TRBJ2-1, with D possibly matching TRBD1 (5 bases). The CDR3 is 16 amino acids. With 3 bases removed from V and 4 bases from J, the gap between germline ends came to 16 bases. CDR1 SGHVS and CDR2 FNYEAQ come from the germline V gene.

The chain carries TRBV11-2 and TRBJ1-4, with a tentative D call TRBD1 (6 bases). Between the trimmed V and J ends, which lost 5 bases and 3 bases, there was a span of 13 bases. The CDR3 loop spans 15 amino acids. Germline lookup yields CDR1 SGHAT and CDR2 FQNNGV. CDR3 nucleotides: TGTGCCAGCAGCCGCTACAGGGATCCTAATGAAAAACTGTTTTTT. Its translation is CASSRYRDPNEKLFF. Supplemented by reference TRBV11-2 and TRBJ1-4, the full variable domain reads EAGVAQSPRYKIIEKRQSVAFWCNPISGHATLYWYQQILGQGPKLLIQFQNNGVVDDSQLPKDRFSAERLKGVDSTLKIQPAKLEDSAVYLCASSRYRDPNEKLFFGSGTQLSVL.

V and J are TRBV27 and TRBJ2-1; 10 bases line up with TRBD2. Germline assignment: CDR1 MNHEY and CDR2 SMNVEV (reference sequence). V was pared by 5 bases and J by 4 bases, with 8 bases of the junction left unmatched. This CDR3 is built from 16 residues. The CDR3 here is CASSPSSGGWYNEQFF. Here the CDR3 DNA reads TGTGCCAGCAGTCCTTCTAGCGGGGGTTGGTACAATGAGCAGTTCTTC.

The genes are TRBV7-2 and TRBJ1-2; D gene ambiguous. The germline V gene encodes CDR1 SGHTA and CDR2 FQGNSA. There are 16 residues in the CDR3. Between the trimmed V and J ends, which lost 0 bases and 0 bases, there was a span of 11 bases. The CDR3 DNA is TGTGCCAGCAGCTTAGCAGGGCCGAAGACTAACTATGGCTACACCTTC. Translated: CASSLAGPKTNYGYTF.